The rows below give T cell receptor beta chains drawn from one sample of a study of T-cell memory formation after mild COVID-19. TCRdb reprocessed the 5' RACE reads via MiXCR and lists one record per CDR3 protein. The sample includes approximately 340,000 distinct CDR3 sequences, around 13% of them seen just once. Sequenced material: PBMCs or a T cell subset sorted from them (not recorded which). The receptor source for this set is a man between 18 and 29 years old who had mild COVID-19 (a few samples of this study predate the infection). Cell type and time point are not known. The CDR3 runs from the conserved cysteine through the conserved F or W. The D gene is left open where the match is weak. Expanded clones get a size class; other rows say once, few or many, or leave the size out.

v_call: TRBV6-5
clone_size: .
d_call: .
j_call: TRBJ2-3
cdr3_nt: TGTGCCAGCAGGAGACTAGTGGGCACAGATACGCAGTATTTT
cdr3_aa: CASRRLVGTDTQYF

v_call: TRBV4-2
clone_size: .
d_call: TRBD2
j_call: TRBJ2-3
cdr3_nt: TGTGCCAGCAGCCAAGTCTCCAGCGGGGGGGCCGATACGCAGTATTTT
cdr3_aa: CASSQVSSGGADTQYF

v_call: TRBV12-3/TRBV12-4
clone_size: .
d_call: TRBD1
j_call: TRBJ1-2
cdr3_nt: TGTGCCAGCAGAAACCAGGGGGTCTATGGCTACACCTTC
cdr3_aa: CASRNQGVYGYTF

v_call: TRBV12-3/TRBV12-4
clone_size: .
d_call: .
j_call: TRBJ1-3
cdr3_nt: TGTGCCAGCAGTTTAGCAGACTCTGGAAACACCATATATTTT
cdr3_aa: CASSLADSGNTIYF

v_call: TRBV3-1
clone_size: .
d_call: TRBD2
j_call: TRBJ2-3
cdr3_nt: TGTGCCAGCAGCCAAGAAATAGCGGGGGGGTCGCAGTATTTT
cdr3_aa: CASSQEIAGGSQYF

v_call: TRBV5-1
clone_size: many
d_call: TRBD1
j_call: TRBJ2-3
cdr3_nt: TGCGCCACCATGAACCGGGACAGGGGATCAGATACGCAGTATTTT
cdr3_aa: CATMNRDRGSDTQYF

v_call: TRBV9
clone_size: many
d_call: TRBD2
j_call: TRBJ2-1
cdr3_nt: TGTGCCAGCAGCGCAAGGACTAGCCCGGTTAGAAATGAGCAGTTCTTC
cdr3_aa: CASSARTSPVRNEQFF

v_call: TRBV27
clone_size: .
d_call: .
j_call: TRBJ2-3
cdr3_nt: TGTGCCAGCAGGCCGGGAGTTTTTAGCACAGATACGCAGTATTTT
cdr3_aa: CASRPGVFSTDTQYF

v_call: TRBV7-9
clone_size: .
d_call: TRBD2
j_call: TRBJ2-3
cdr3_nt: TGTGCCAGCAGCCCCCATTGGGGGGGGTTCACAGATACGCAGTATTTT
cdr3_aa: CASSPHWGGFTDTQYF

v_call: TRBV7-8
clone_size: many
d_call: .
j_call: TRBJ2-5
cdr3_nt: TGTGCCAGCAGCCGGGGACAAAGCTGGGAGACCCAGTACTTC
cdr3_aa: CASSRGQSWETQYF

v_call: TRBV2
clone_size: .
d_call: .
j_call: TRBJ1-2
cdr3_nt: TGTGCCAGCACCACTAGGGCAGGGGAGCCCCCAGGGTTTGGCTACACCTTC
cdr3_aa: CASTTRAGEPPGFGYTF

v_call: TRBV29-1
clone_size: .
d_call: .
j_call: TRBJ2-3
cdr3_nt: TGCAGCGTTGAATGGACAACAGGGACAGATACGCAGTATTTT
cdr3_aa: CSVEWTTGTDTQYF

v_call: TRBV18
clone_size: .
d_call: .
j_call: TRBJ2-7
cdr3_nt: TGTGCCAGCTCACCACCGTTCGGGGGTTATTACGAGCAGTACTTC
cdr3_aa: CASSPPFGGYYEQYF

v_call: TRBV7-2
clone_size: few
d_call: .
j_call: TRBJ1-1
cdr3_nt: TGTGCCAGCAGCTTAGCGATGGGAGGGAGTAACACTGAAGCTTTCTTT
cdr3_aa: CASSLAMGGSNTEAFF

v_call: TRBV7-2
clone_size: .
d_call: .
j_call: TRBJ1-2
cdr3_nt: TGTGCCAGCAGCCCGGACGTGTACTATGGCTACACCTTC
cdr3_aa: CASSPDVYYGYTF

v_call: TRBV7-9
clone_size: .
d_call: .
j_call: TRBJ1-6
cdr3_nt: TGTGCCAGCAGCTTATCACCCGATTCACCCCTCCACTTT
cdr3_aa: CASSLSPDSPLHF

v_call: TRBV28
clone_size: .
d_call: .
j_call: TRBJ2-3
cdr3_nt: TGTGCCAGCAGTCAGGGACCTACTCGTACGCAGTATTTT
cdr3_aa: CASSQGPTRTQYF

v_call: TRBV5-1
clone_size: few
d_call: TRBD2
j_call: TRBJ2-5
cdr3_nt: TGCGCCAGCAGCTTGGCAGTAGCGGGAGCGCAAGAGACCCAGTACTTC
cdr3_aa: CASSLAVAGAQETQYF

v_call: TRBV4-1
clone_size: few
d_call: .
j_call: TRBJ2-7
cdr3_nt: TGCGCCAGCAGCCAAGAAACATCCTACGAGCAGTACTTC
cdr3_aa: CASSQETSYEQYF

v_call: TRBV7-2
clone_size: few
d_call: .
j_call: TRBJ1-2
cdr3_nt: TGTGCCAGCAGCCCGACGGCGGGAGGCTATGGCTACACCTTC
cdr3_aa: CASSPTAGGYGYTF

v_call: TRBV4-1
clone_size: few
d_call: TRBD2
j_call: TRBJ2-5
cdr3_nt: TGCGCCAGCAGCCAAGATGGCTTGGCGGGGGGCCGGGTTGAGACCCAGTACTTC
cdr3_aa: CASSQDGLAGGRVETQYF

v_call: TRBV4-1
clone_size: many
d_call: TRBD1
j_call: TRBJ1-1
cdr3_nt: TGCGCCAGCAGCCAAGGTGGCAGGGGGTGGGGCGCTGAAGCTTTCTTT
cdr3_aa: CASSQGGRGWGAEAFF

v_call: TRBV12-3/TRBV12-4
clone_size: few
d_call: .
j_call: TRBJ2-1
cdr3_nt: TGTGCCAGCAGCCGAAACCCCCATGAGCAGTTCTTC
cdr3_aa: CASSRNPHEQFF